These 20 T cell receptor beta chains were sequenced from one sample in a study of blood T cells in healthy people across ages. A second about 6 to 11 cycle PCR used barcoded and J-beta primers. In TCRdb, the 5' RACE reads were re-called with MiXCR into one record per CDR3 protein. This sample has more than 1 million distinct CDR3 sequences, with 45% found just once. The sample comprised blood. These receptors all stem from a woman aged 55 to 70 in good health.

Here the CDR3 DNA reads TGTGCCAGCAGTTCCCAAGCGGGAGCTTCCTACGAGCAGTACTTC. Translated, it gives CASSSQAGASYEQYF. V and J are TRBV12-3 or TRBV12-4 and TRBJ2-7; TRBD2 matches 8 bases. CDR3 size: 15 residues. V lost 4 bases, J lost 1 base, and 6 bases stayed unmatched.

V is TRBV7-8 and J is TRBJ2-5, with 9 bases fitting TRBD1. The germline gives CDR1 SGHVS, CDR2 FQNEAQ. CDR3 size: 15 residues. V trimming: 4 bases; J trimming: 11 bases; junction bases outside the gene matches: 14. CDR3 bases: TGTGCCAGCAGCTGGGACAGGGCTCGGAACAATGAGCAGTACTTC. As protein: CASSWDRARNNEQYF.

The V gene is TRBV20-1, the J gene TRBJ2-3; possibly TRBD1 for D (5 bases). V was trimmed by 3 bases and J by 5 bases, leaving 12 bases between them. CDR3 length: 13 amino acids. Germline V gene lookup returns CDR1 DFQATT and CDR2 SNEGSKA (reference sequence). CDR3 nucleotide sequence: TGCAGTGCTAGCTCAGGGATAGGAGATACGCAGTATTTT. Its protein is CSASSGIGDTQYF.

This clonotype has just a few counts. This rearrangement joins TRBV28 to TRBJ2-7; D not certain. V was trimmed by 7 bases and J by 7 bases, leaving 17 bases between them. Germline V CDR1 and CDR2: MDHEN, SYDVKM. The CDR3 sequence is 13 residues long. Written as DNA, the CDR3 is TGTGCCAGCACCGTAGGGCAGCTTGGAGAGCAGTACTTC. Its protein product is CASTVGQLGEQYF.

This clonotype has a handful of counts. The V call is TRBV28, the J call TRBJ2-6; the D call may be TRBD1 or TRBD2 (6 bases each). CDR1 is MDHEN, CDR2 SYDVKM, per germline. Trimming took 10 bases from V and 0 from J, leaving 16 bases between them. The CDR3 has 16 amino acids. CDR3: CATLRDTRSGANVLTF. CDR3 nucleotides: TGTGCCACCCTGCGGGACACTCGCTCTGGGGCCAACGTCCTGACTTTC.

CDR3 sequence: CSAQEDNYGYTF. CDR3 sequence (DNA): TGCAGTGCCCAAGAGGATAACTATGGCTACACCTTC. The chain uses TRBV20-1 and TRBJ1-2; no clear D gene. V was shortened by 6 bases and J by 1 base, with 9 bases between the two germline ends. CDR1 and CDR2 (germline): DFQATT, SNEGSKA (reference sequence). This CDR3 region has 12 residues.

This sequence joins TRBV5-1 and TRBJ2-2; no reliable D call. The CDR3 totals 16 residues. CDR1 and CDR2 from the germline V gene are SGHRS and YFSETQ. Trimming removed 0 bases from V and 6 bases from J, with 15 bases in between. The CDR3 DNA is TGCGCCAGCAGCTTGGTGGGCAGTGTGAAATCCGGGGAGCTGTTTTTT. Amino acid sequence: CASSLVGSVKSGELFF. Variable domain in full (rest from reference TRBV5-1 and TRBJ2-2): KAGVTQTPRYLIKTRGQQVTLSCSPISGHRSVSWYQQTPGQGLQFLFEYFSETQRNKGNFPGRFSGRQFSNSRSEMNVSTLELGDSALYLCASSLVGSVKSGELFFGEGSRLTVL.

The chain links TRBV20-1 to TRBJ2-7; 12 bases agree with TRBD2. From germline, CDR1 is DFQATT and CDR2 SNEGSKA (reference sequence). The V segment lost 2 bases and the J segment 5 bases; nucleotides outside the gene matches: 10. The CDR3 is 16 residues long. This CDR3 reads CSARKTLTSGSNEQYF. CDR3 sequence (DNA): TGCAGTGCTAGAAAGACTCTGACTAGCGGGAGCAACGAGCAGTACTTC.

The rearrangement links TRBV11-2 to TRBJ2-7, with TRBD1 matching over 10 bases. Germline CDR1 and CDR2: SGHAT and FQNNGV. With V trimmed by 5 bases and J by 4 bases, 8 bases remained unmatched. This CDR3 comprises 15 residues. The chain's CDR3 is CASSRRDRGRYEQYF. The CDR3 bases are TGTGCCAGCAGCCGCCGGGACAGGGGACGGTACGAGCAGTACTTC.

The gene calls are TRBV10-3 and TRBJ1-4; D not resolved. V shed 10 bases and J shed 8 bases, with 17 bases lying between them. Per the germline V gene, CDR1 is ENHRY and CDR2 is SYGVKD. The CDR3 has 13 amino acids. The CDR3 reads CATLQWIGEKLFF. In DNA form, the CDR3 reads TGTGCCACCTTACAGTGGATCGGAGAAAAACTGTTTTTT.

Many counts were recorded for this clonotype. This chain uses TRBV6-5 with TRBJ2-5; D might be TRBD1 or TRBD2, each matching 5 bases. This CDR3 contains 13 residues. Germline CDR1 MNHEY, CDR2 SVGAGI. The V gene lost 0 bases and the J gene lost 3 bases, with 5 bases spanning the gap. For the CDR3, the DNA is TGTGCCAGCAGTTACTCGGGGGAAGAGACCCAGTACTTC. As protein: CASSYSGEETQYF.

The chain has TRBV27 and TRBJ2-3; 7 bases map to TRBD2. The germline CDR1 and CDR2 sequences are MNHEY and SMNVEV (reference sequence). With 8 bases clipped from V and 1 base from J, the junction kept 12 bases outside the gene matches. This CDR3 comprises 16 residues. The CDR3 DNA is TGTGCCAGCCAGCCCCAGGGAGGGAGGGGCACAGATACGCAGTATTTT. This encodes CASQPQGGRGTDTQYF.

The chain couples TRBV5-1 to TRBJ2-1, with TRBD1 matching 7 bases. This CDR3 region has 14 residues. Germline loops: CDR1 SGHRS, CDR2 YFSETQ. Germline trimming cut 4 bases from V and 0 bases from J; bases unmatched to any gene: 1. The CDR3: CASSDRVSYNEQFF. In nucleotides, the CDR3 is TGCGCCAGCAGCGACAGGGTCTCCTACAATGAGCAGTTCTTC.

CDR3 amino acids: CASRAGRGPLYEQYF. The CDR3 DNA follows: TGTGCCAGCAGAGCCGGCAGGGGGCCTTTGTACGAGCAGTACTTC. V and J are TRBV2 and TRBJ2-7, with 8 bases fitting TRBD1. The trim removed 6 bases at V and 4 bases at J, leaving 11 bases unmatched. CDR3 size: 15 residues. Per the germline V gene, CDR1 is SNHLY and CDR2 is FYNNEI.

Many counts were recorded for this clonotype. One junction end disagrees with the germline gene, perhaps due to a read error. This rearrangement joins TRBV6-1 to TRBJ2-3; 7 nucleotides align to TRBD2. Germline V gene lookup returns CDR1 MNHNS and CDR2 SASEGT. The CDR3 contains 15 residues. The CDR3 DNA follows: TGTGCCAGCAGTCAAGCGGGAACTAGCACAGATACGCAGTATTTT. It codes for CASSQAGTSTDTQYF.

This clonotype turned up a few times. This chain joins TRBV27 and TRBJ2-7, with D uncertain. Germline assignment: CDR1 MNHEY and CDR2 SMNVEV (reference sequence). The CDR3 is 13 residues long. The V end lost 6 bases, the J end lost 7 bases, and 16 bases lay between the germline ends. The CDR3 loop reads CASSSNPSREQYF. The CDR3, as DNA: TGTGCCAGCAGCTCTAATCCTTCGCGGGAGCAGTACTTC.

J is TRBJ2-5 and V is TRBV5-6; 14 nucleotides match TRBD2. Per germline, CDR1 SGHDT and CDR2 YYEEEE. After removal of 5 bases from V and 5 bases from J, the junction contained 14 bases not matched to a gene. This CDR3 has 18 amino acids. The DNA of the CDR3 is TGTGCCAGCAGTTGGACTAGCGGGAGGACTATACTTAAGGAGACCCAGTACTTC. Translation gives CASSWTSGRTILKETQYF.

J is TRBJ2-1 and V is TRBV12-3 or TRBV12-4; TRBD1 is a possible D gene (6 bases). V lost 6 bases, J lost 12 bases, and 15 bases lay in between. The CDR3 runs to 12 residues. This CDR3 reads CASSQEVGGQFF. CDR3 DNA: TGTGCCAGCAGCCAGGAGGTAGGGGGGCAGTTCTTC.

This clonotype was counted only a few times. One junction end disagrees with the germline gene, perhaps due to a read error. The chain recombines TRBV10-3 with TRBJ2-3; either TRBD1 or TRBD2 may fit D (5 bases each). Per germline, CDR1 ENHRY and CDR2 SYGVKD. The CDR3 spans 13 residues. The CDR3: CGAGAASTDTQYF. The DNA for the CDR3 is TGTGGGGCTGGGGCAGCTAGCACAGACACGCAGTATTTT.

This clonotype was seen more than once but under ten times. In DNA, the CDR3 is TGCGCCAGCAAGGGGGAACGGAACTACGAGCAGTACTTC. As protein: CASKGERNYEQYF. This sequence joins TRBV10-2 and TRBJ2-7; tentatively, D is TRBD1 (6 bases). Per germline, CDR1 WSHSY and CDR2 SAAADI. Trimming left V 7 bases short and J 3 bases short, with 13 bases between. CDR3 length equals 13 residues.